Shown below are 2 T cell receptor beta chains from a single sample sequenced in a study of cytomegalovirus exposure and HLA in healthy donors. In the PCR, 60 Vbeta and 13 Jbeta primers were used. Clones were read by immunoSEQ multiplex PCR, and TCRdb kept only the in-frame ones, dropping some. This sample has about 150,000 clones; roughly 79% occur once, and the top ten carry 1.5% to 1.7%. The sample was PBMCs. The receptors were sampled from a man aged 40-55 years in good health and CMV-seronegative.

The CDR3 loop reads CASRDRDRPLWEQYF. The CDR3 nucleotides are TGTGCCAGCAGGGACCGGGACAGACCTCTTTGGGAGCAGTACTTC. The chain joins TRBV14 to TRBJ2-7, with 7 bases fitting TRBD1. The length of the CDR3 is 15 residues. CDR1 and CDR2 from the germline V gene are SGHDN and FVKESK. Trimming took 6 bases from V and 7 from J; bases not matched to a gene: 15.

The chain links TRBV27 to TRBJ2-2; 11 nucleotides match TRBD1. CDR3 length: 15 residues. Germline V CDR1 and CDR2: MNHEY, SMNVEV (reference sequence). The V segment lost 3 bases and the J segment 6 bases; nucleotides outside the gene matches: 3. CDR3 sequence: CASSLGTGGAGELFF. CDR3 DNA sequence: TGTGCCAGCAGTTTGGGGACAGGGGGGGCCGGGGAGCTGTTTTTT.